The 12 T cell receptor beta chains below were found in one sample sequenced in a study of blood T cell repertoires in COVID-19. Assay used: immunoSEQ multiplex PCR; TCRdb lists only in-frame clones, some missing. The sample records fewer than 350,000 clones, about nine tenths being singletons. The sequencing input was peripheral blood. Receptor source: a young woman with COVID-19, enrolled during active disease.

The rearrangement links TRBV19 to TRBJ1-5; D may be TRBD1 (5 bases). This CDR3 spans 14 amino acids. With 5 bases removed from V and 2 bases from J, the gap between germline ends came to 10 bases. Germline V gene sequence: CDR1 LNHDA, CDR2 SQIVND (reference sequence). In DNA, the CDR3 is TGTGCCAGTAGTTTTCAGGGCGGCAATCAGCCCCAGCATTTT. This translates into CASSFQGGNQPQHF.

The chain links TRBV6-5 to TRBJ1-4; maybe TRBD1 (6 bases). Trimming took off 8 bases at V and 2 bases at J, with 12 bases between the two ends. Germline CDR1 MNHEY, CDR2 SVGAGI. The CDR3 runs 14 residues. Here the CDR3 DNA reads TGTGCCAGCCTTTTTGGGGGCACTAATGAAAAACTGTTTTTT. It translates to CASLFGGTNEKLFF.

The chain recombines TRBV4-1 with TRBJ1-3; tentative D call: TRBD1 (6 bases). The length of the CDR3 is 17 residues. V was shortened by 4 bases and J by 0 bases, with 16 bases between the two germline ends. Germline values: CDR1 MGHRA, CDR2 YSYEKL. The CDR3 loop reads CASSLSPPTGSGNTIYF. CDR3 sequence (DNA): TGCGCCAGCAGCCTCTCCCCCCCGACAGGCTCTGGAAACACCATATATTTT.

The rearrangement links TRBV27 to TRBJ1-3; D not resolved. The CDR3 runs to 15 residues. V was shortened by 4 bases and J by 0 bases, with 10 bases between the two germline ends. Germline CDR1 reads MNHEY; CDR2 reads SMNVEV (reference sequence). The CDR3 bases are TGTGCCAGCAGTTCCCTCATGAGCTCTGGAAACACCATATATTTT. Encoded protein: CASSSLMSSGNTIYF.

This chain uses TRBV9 with TRBJ2-1, with 8 nucleotides matching TRBD2. The CDR3 extends over 14 amino acids. The V gene's germline CDR1 is SGDLS and CDR2 YYNGEE. Germline trimming cut 4 bases from V and 8 bases from J; bases unmatched to any gene: 8. The DNA for the CDR3 is TGTGCCAGCAGCAGGACCTCAGCGGGGGATGAGCAGTTCTTC. Translated, it gives CASSRTSAGDEQFF.

CDR3 residues: CASSLEVGATGELFF. CDR3 DNA: TGTGCCAGCAGCTTAGAGGTGGGGGCCACCGGGGAGCTGTTTTTT. The chain carries TRBV7-9 and TRBJ2-2; D perhaps matches TRBD1 (6 bases). Trimming cost V 1 base and J 4 bases, with 10 bases left between them. Germline loops: CDR1 SEHNR, CDR2 FQNEAQ (reference sequence). This CDR3 is built from 15 residues.

The gene calls are TRBV29-1 and TRBJ1-2, with 8 bases fitting TRBD1. The CDR3 has 12 amino acids. V dropped 5 bases and J dropped 7; count of bases not matched to a gene: 6. Germline assignment: CDR1 SQVTM and CDR2 ANQGSEA. The CDR3, as DNA: TGCAGCGTTAGCAGGGGGCTTTTTGGCTACACCTTC. Translating it yields CSVSRGLFGYTF. The complete variable domain, with remaining parts taken from reference TRBV29-1 and TRBJ1-2, reads SAVISQKPSRDICQRGTSLTIQCQVDSQVTMMFWYRQQPGQSLTLIATANQGSEATYESGFVIDKFPISRPNLTFSTLTVSNMSPEDSSIYLCSVSRGLFGYTFGSGTRLTVV.

V gene TRBV11-2 combines with J gene TRBJ2-5; 11 bases match TRBD2. CDR1 and CDR2 (germline): SGHAT, FQNNGV. The CDR3 is 16 amino acids. V lost 3 bases, J lost 5 bases, and 8 bases stayed unmatched. CDR3 sequence (DNA): TGTGCCAGCAGCTTGGAACTAGCGGGGGTCGGGGAGACCCAGTACTTC. As protein: CASSLELAGVGETQYF. Using reference TRBV11-2 and TRBJ2-5 for the parts outside the CDR3, the full variable domain is EAGVAQSPRYKIIEKRQSVAFWCNPISGHATLYWYQQILGQGPKLLIQFQNNGVVDDSQLPKDRFSAERLKGVDSTLKIQPAKLEDSAVYLCASSLELAGVGETQYFGPGTRLLVL.

The chain combines TRBV5-6 with TRBJ2-1; 9 positions agree with TRBD2. Germline loops: CDR1 SGHDT, CDR2 YYEEEE. V lost 4 bases, J lost 6 bases, and 14 bases stayed unmatched. CDR3 length: 17 residues. The CDR3 here is CASSPVGAGGPGNEQFF. For the CDR3, the DNA is TGTGCCAGCAGCCCTGTTGGGGCGGGGGGGCCTGGCAATGAGCAGTTCTTC.

The gene calls are TRBV3-1 (or the pseudogene TRBV3-2) and TRBJ2-7; D possibly corresponds to TRBD2 (5 bases). CDR1 and CDR2 (germline): LGHDT, YNNKEL (reference sequence). The CDR3 runs to 13 residues. V gave up 2 bases and J gave up 6 bases, with 11 bases separating them. The CDR3 region has the DNA TGTGCCAGCAGCCAATCGAGGGTAGGCGAGCAGTACTTC. Translated: CASSQSRVGEQYF.

This sequence joins TRBV2 and TRBJ1-1, with D possibly being TRBD1 (6 bases). Trimming pared 6 bases from V and 0 bases from J, leaving 11 bases between. The CDR3 spans 14 residues. Germline V CDR1 and CDR2: SNHLY, FYNNEI. The CDR3 DNA sequence: TGTGCCAGCAGGGTACAGGGAATGAACACTGAAGCTTTCTTT. It encodes CASRVQGMNTEAFF.

This chain uses TRBV28 with TRBJ2-5; the D gene is possibly TRBD2 (7 bases). The CDR3 has 16 residues. The V and J ends lost 2 bases and 2 bases respectively, with 15 bases between them. Germline CDR1 MDHEN, CDR2 SYDVKM. The CDR3: CASSLGRGNTQETQYF. The CDR3 nucleotides are TGTGCCAGCAGTTTAGGGAGGGGGAATACACAAGAGACCCAGTACTTC. The variable domain in full, completed from reference TRBV28 and TRBJ2-5, reads DVKVTQSSRYLVKRTGEKVFLECVQDMDHENMFWYRQDPGLGLRLIYFSYDVKMKEKGDIPEGYSVSREKKERFSLILESASTNQTSMYLCASSLGRGNTQETQYFGPGTRLLVL.